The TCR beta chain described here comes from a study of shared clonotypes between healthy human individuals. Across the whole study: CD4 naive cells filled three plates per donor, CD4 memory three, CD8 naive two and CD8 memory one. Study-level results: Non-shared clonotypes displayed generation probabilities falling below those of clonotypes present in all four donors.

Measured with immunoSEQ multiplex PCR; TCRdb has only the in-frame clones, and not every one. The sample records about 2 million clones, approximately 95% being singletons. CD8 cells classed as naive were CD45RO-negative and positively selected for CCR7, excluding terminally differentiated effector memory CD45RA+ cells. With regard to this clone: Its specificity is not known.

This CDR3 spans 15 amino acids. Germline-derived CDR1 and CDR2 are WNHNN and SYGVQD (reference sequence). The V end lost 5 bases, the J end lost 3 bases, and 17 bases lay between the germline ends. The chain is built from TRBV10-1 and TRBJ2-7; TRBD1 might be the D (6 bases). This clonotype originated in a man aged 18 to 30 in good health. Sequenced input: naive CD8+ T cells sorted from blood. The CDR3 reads CASSPYRDTHYEQYF. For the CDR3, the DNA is TGCGCCAGCAGTCCTTACCGGGACACGCACTACGAGCAGTACTTC.